Following are 18 T cell receptor beta chains from one sample sequenced in a study of T-cell memory formation after mild COVID-19. TCRdb analysed the 5' RACE reads with MiXCR anew, one entry per CDR3 protein. This table holds 350,000 or so distinct CDR3 sequences, about 21% found once. Sequencing was carried out using PBMCs or a T cell subset sorted from them (not recorded which). Receptors were obtained from an adult woman who had mild COVID-19 (a few samples of this study predate the infection). Cell type and time point are not known.

This clonotype was observed a few times. The chain recombines TRBV7-6 with TRBJ2-3; 9 bases are a match to TRBD2. The trim removed 1 base at V and 6 bases at J, leaving 5 bases unmatched. Per germline, CDR1 SGHVS and CDR2 FNYEAQ. This CDR3 comprises 15 residues. CDR3 nucleotides: TGTGCCAGCAGCTTAGGCGGGGGGGCCGTGGATACGCAGTATTTT. Encoded protein: CASSLGGGAVDTQYF.

This clonotype occurred a few times. The chain links TRBV5-8 to TRBJ2-6, with 8 positions matching TRBD1. Germline CDR1 and CDR2: SGHTS and YDEGEE. Trimming at V came to 0 bases and at J to 0 bases, leaving 5 bases not matched to a gene. This CDR3 is built from 18 residues. The CDR3 DNA is TGTGCCAGCAGCTTGGGCGGACAGGGCCACTCTGGGGCCAACGTCCTGACTTTC. It yields the protein CASSLGGQGHSGANVLTF. The complete variable domain, with remaining parts taken from reference TRBV5-8 and TRBJ2-6, reads EAGVTQSPTHLIKTRGQQATLRCSPISGHTSVYWYQQALGLGLQFLLWYDEGEERNRGNFPPRFSGRQFPNYSSELNVNALELEDSALYLCASSLGGQGHSGANVLTFGAGSRLTVL.

V and J are TRBV18 and TRBJ1-1, with 11 positions matching TRBD1. V lost 0 bases to trimming and J lost 5 bases; unmatched junction nucleotides: 5. The CDR3 spans 16 residues. CDR1 is KGHSH and CDR2 is LQKENI in the germline V gene. Written as DNA, the CDR3 is TGTGCCAGCTCACCACCGACGGGACAGGGGGATACTGAAGCTTTCTTT. This translates into CASSPPTGQGDTEAFF.

A few counts support this clonotype. V usage is TRBV15 and J usage is TRBJ2-7; no definite D call. Trimming took off 4 bases at V and 1 base at J, with 11 bases between the two ends. This CDR3 has 14 residues. Per germline, CDR1 LNHNV and CDR2 YYDKDF (reference sequence). The CDR3, as DNA: TGTGCCACCAGCATCCAGACTCATTCCTACGAGCAGTACTTC. Translated, it gives CATSIQTHSYEQYF.

The chain couples TRBV20-1 to TRBJ1-5, with D uncertain. This CDR3 contains 14 residues. Looked up from germline, CDR1 is DFQATT and CDR2 is SNEGSKA (reference sequence). Trimming cost V 5 bases and J 6 bases, with 17 bases left between them. CDR3 sequence reads: CSAGGVEPFQPQHF. The CDR3, as DNA: TGCAGTGCTGGCGGGGTAGAACCGTTTCAGCCCCAGCATTTT.

V usage is TRBV4-2 and J usage is TRBJ2-7; 7 nucleotides match TRBD1. The CDR3 has 14 amino acids. Germline trimming cut 1 base from V and 4 bases from J; bases unmatched to any gene: 4. Germline V gene data show CDR1 as LGHNA and CDR2 as YNFKEQ. For the CDR3, the DNA is TGTGCCAGCAGCCAAGGGATGACAGGGTACGAGCAGTACTTC. This encodes CASSQGMTGYEQYF.

This clonotype was seen a few times. V is TRBV6-5 and J is TRBJ2-6; 11 bases map to TRBD1. The germline CDR1 and CDR2 sequences are MNHEY and SVGAGI. The CDR3 contains 20 residues. V was pared by 0 bases and J by 0 bases, with 7 bases of the junction left unmatched. The CDR3 protein is CASSYSRRGTGGSGANVLTF. Written as DNA, the CDR3 is TGTGCCAGCAGTTACTCCCGGAGAGGGACAGGGGGCTCTGGGGCCAACGTCCTGACTTTC.

The gene calls are TRBV2 and TRBJ1-4; the D gene is possibly TRBD1 (6 bases). CDR1 SNHLY and CDR2 FYNNEI come from the germline V gene. The V gene lost 6 bases and the J gene lost 5 bases, with 16 bases spanning the gap. CDR3 size: 15 residues. Here the CDR3 reads CASRAQGQINEKLFF. CDR3 sequence (DNA): TGTGCCAGCAGGGCCCAGGGGCAGATCAATGAAAAACTGTTTTTT.

This clonotype was counted many times. The CDR3 loop is CASSVEGSGPYEQYF. In DNA form, the CDR3 reads TGTGCCAGCAGCGTAGAGGGTAGCGGGCCCTACGAGCAGTACTTC. This rearrangement joins TRBV9 to TRBJ2-7; TRBD2 aligns across 7 bases. V lost 0 bases and J lost 2; bases outside the gene matches: 5. The CDR3 sequence is 15 residues long. Germline V gene lookup returns CDR1 SGDLS and CDR2 YYNGEE.

The V and J genes are TRBV6-6 and TRBJ2-7, with D perhaps TRBD2 (5 bases). Per germline, CDR1 MNHNY and CDR2 SVGAGI (reference sequence). There are 16 residues in the CDR3. Trimming removed 2 bases at V and 0 bases at J, with 14 bases between. The CDR3 sequence is CASSYRVLGSSYEQYF. In DNA, the CDR3 is TGTGCCAGCAGTTACCGGGTTCTGGGGAGCTCCTACGAGCAGTACTTC.

This clonotype has just a few counts. The chain joins TRBV15 to TRBJ2-5, with 8 bases matching TRBD2. This CDR3 has 14 residues. Trimming at V came to 0 bases and at J to 7 bases, leaving 4 bases not matched to a gene. Germline loops: CDR1 LNHNV, CDR2 YYDKDF (reference sequence). The CDR3 coding sequence is TGTGCCACCAGCAGAGATACCAGCGGGGGGACCCAGTACTTC. It encodes CATSRDTSGGTQYF.

V gene TRBV4-1 combines with J gene TRBJ2-7; 8 bases line up with TRBD1. This CDR3 is built from 14 residues. The V and J ends lost 4 bases and 6 bases, in that order; junction bases with no gene match: 8. Germline V lookup: CDR1 MGHRA, CDR2 YSYEKL. The CDR3 here is CASSPWTGSGEQYF. As DNA, the CDR3 is TGCGCCAGCAGCCCGTGGACAGGGTCGGGCGAGCAGTACTTC.

The chain is built from TRBV5-4 and TRBJ2-5; D possibly corresponds to TRBD1 (6 bases). Germline V gene lookup returns CDR1 SGHNT and CDR2 YYREEE (reference sequence). The CDR3 contains 16 residues. V was cut by 0 bases and J by 5 bases, with 17 bases left in between. The CDR3 nucleotides read TGTGCCAGCAGCTTGGCCGCACAGGGCCCACGGGAGACCCAGTACTTC. Translation: CASSLAAQGPRETQYF.

The chain combines TRBV7-9 with TRBJ1-1; perhaps TRBD1 as D (6 bases). Per the germline V gene, CDR1 is SEHNR and CDR2 is FQNEAQ (reference sequence). The CDR3 has 14 amino acids. V was clipped by 5 bases and J by 2 bases, with 12 bases between them. For the CDR3, the DNA is TGTGCCAGCAGCCCCCACAGGGTCAACACTGAAGCTTTCTTT. Amino acids: CASSPHRVNTEAFF.

This clonotype has only a few counts. The chain employs TRBV7-2 and TRBJ1-4; a weak D match, TRBD1 (6 bases). Germline V gene sequence: CDR1 SGHTA, CDR2 FQGNSA. The CDR3 runs to 15 residues. Trimming took off 4 bases at V and 3 bases at J, with 12 bases between the two ends. This chain's CDR3 is CASSSTGTPNEKLFF. In DNA form, the CDR3 reads TGTGCCAGCAGCTCTACAGGGACCCCTAATGAAAAACTGTTTTTT.

The chain joins TRBV28 to TRBJ2-7; D perhaps matches TRBD2 (5 bases). Trimming pared 5 bases from V and 7 bases from J, leaving 12 bases between. There are 12 residues in the CDR3. Germline values: CDR1 MDHEN, CDR2 SYDVKM. CDR3 sequence: CASSVGRKEQYV. The DNA of the CDR3 is TGTGCCAGCAGTGTTGGGAGAAAGGAGCAGTACGTC.

The J gene is TRBJ2-5, the V gene TRBV15; D possibly matches TRBD1 or TRBD2 (5 bases each). The germline V and J ends were trimmed by 5 bases and 3 bases, with 16 bases remaining between them. CDR1 is LNHNV, CDR2 YYDKDF, per germline (reference sequence). CDR3 length: 15 residues. CDR3 DNA: TGTGCCACCAGCCCTCGCAGGGCCGGGAAAGAGACCCAGTACTTC. Translation gives CATSPRRAGKETQYF.

This clonotype has only a few counts. The rearrangement links TRBV5-1 to TRBJ2-7; D gene unclear. Trimming pared 7 bases from V and 1 base from J, leaving 15 bases between. The CDR3 runs to 14 residues. The germline V gene has CDR1 SGHRS and CDR2 YFSETQ. The chain's CDR3 is CASGLYASSYEQYF. The CDR3, as DNA: TGCGCCAGCGGTCTGTATGCTTCGTCCTACGAGCAGTACTTC.